Below, 31 T cell receptor beta chains from the same sample are listed, as sequenced in a study of blood T cell repertoires in COVID-19. The data were produced by immunoSEQ multiplex PCR, yet TCRdb's version contains in-frame clones alone and is incomplete. The repertoire includes just over 350,000 clones, about 90% of them detected once, and about 3% sits in the top ten. Sequencing used PBMCs or T cells enriched from blood (not recorded which). The source of these receptors is a woman aged 25 to 39 who had recovered from COVID-19.

This clone was detected only a few times. The chain combines TRBV2 with TRBJ1-5; D possibly corresponds to TRBD1 (5 bases). This CDR3 has 13 residues. From germline, CDR1 is SNHLY and CDR2 FYNNEI. The V gene lost 8 bases and the J gene lost 6 bases, with 14 bases spanning the gap. CDR3 in DNA: TGTGCCAGCTCTCCGGGGGGTTTTCAGCCCCAGCATTTT. This translates into CASSPGGFQPQHF.

V usage is TRBV5-1 and J usage is TRBJ2-7; 9 bases map to TRBD1. V trimming: 0 bases; J trimming: 2 bases; junction bases outside the gene matches: 6. CDR1 SGHRS and CDR2 YFSETQ come from the germline V gene. This CDR3 spans 16 amino acids. CDR3 loop: CASSLDLGTGPYEQYF. DNA of the CDR3: TGCGCCAGCAGCTTGGATCTGGGGACAGGGCCCTACGAGCAGTACTTC.

V usage is TRBV5-1 and J usage is TRBJ1-3, with a weak D call TRBD1 (6 bases). Trimming stripped 0 bases from V and 0 bases from J, with 10 bases between. The CDR3 contains 16 residues. Germline CDR1 SGHRS, CDR2 YFSETQ. Here the CDR3 reads CASSLDGRGSGNTIYF. CDR3 DNA sequence: TGCGCCAGCAGCTTGGACGGCAGGGGCTCTGGAAACACCATATATTTT.

V gene TRBV11-1 combines with J gene TRBJ1-1, with 8 bases identical to TRBD1. The CDR3 has 13 amino acids. The germline V gene has CDR1 SGHAT and CDR2 FQDESV (reference sequence). The trim removed 3 bases at V and 10 bases at J, leaving 7 bases unmatched. As DNA, the CDR3 is TGTGCCAGCAGCTTCACTGGGGACAGGAGAGCTTTCTTT. Amino acid sequence: CASSFTGDRRAFF.

This chain joins TRBV30 and TRBJ2-3, with 7 bases lining up with TRBD2. Germline lookup yields CDR1 GTSNPN and CDR2 SVGIG (reference sequence). The CDR3 extends over 13 amino acids. Trimming at V came to 5 bases and at J to 5 bases, leaving 7 bases not matched to a gene. DNA of the CDR3: TGTGCCTGGGCCCGGGGGGATGGAGATACGCAGTATTTT. This codes for CAWARGDGDTQYF.

This clone was seen only once. The sample has other DNA sequences that encode this CDR3 too. The chain uses TRBV5-1 and TRBJ2-7, with TRBD1 identical over 8 bases. Germline CDR1 and CDR2: SGHRS and YFSETQ. The V and J ends lost 4 bases and 6 bases, in that order; junction bases with no gene match: 3. This CDR3 is built from 12 residues. The CDR3, as DNA: TGCGCCAGCAGCGTCGACAGGGGCGAGCAGTACTTC. This encodes CASSVDRGEQYF.

The chain combines TRBV7-8 with TRBJ1-6, with TRBD1 matching 7 bases. This CDR3 has 18 amino acids. With 2 bases clipped from V and 5 bases from J, the junction kept 12 bases outside the gene matches. CDR1 is SGHVS, CDR2 FQNEAQ, per germline. Written as DNA, the CDR3 is TGTGCCAGCAGCTTATTGCTTTGGCGGCAGGGGGATAATTCACCCCTCCACTTT. Amino acids: CASSLLLWRQGDNSPLHF. The complete variable domain, with remaining parts taken from reference TRBV7-8 and TRBJ1-6, reads GAGVSQSPRYKVAKRGQDVALRCDPISGHVSLFWYQQALGQGPEFLTYFQNEAQLDKSGLPSDRFFAERPEGSVSTLKIQRTQQEDSAVYLCASSLLLWRQGDNSPLHFGNGTRLTVT.

The CDR3 nucleotides read TGTGCCAGCACAGGACAGGGGGCTTACGAGCAGTACTTC. This translates into CASTGQGAYEQYF. This rearrangement joins TRBV27 to TRBJ2-7; TRBD1 matches 11 bases. The germline V gene has CDR1 MNHEY and CDR2 SMNVEV (reference sequence). This CDR3 spans 13 amino acids. With 7 bases clipped from V and 4 bases from J, the junction kept 3 bases outside the gene matches.

The chain recombines TRBV28 with TRBJ2-3; 9 nucleotides align to TRBD2. V lost 5 bases to trimming and J lost 6 bases; unmatched junction nucleotides: 9. CDR1 is MDHEN and CDR2 is SYDVKM in the germline V gene. There are 15 residues in the CDR3. CDR3 nucleotide sequence: TGTGCCAGCAGTACCCCCCTAGCGGGGTGGGATACGCAGTATTTT. Translation: CASSTPLAGWDTQYF.

The V gene is TRBV25-1, the J gene TRBJ2-7, with a tentative D call TRBD1 (6 bases). CDR3 size: 14 residues. Germline V gives CDR1 MGHDK, CDR2 SYGVNS. Deletions cut 8 bases from V and 2 bases from J, with 16 bases between. The CDR3 DNA is TGTGCCAGCGCTACGTCCCAGGGGACCTACGAGCAGTACTTC. Translation: CASATSQGTYEQYF.

This clone showed up just a few times. V gene TRBV10-1 combines with J gene TRBJ2-3, with a possible D match to TRBD2 (5 bases). From germline, CDR1 is WNHNN and CDR2 SYGVQD (reference sequence). The V gene lost 0 bases and the J gene lost 6 bases, with 7 bases spanning the gap. This CDR3 region has 13 residues. Written as DNA, the CDR3 is TGCGCCAGCAGTGAGTCGGGCGGGGATACGCAGTATTTT. It specifies CASSESGGDTQYF.

V is TRBV3-1 (or the pseudogene TRBV3-2) and J is TRBJ1-2, with D uncertain. V lost 3 bases and J lost 4, with 15 bases in between. CDR1 is LGHDT and CDR2 is YNNKEL in the germline V gene (reference sequence). CDR3 length equals 15 residues. CDR3 loop: CASSHRGGGIYGYTF. The CDR3, as DNA: TGTGCCAGCAGCCACCGAGGAGGAGGGATCTATGGCTACACCTTC.

The chain couples TRBV7-9 to TRBJ2-7; TRBD2 is a possible D gene (7 bases). The V end lost 5 bases, the J end lost 4 bases, and 18 bases lay between the germline ends. Germline V gives CDR1 SEHNR, CDR2 FQNEAQ (reference sequence). The CDR3 has 15 amino acids. DNA of the CDR3: TGTGCCAGCAGCCCCCAGGTGAGGGGGGGATACGAGCAGTACTTC. Protein product: CASSPQVRGGYEQYF. Supplemented by reference TRBV7-9 and TRBJ2-7, the full variable domain reads DTGVSQNPRHKITKRGQNVTFRCDPISEHNRLYWYRQTLGQGPEFLTYFQNEAQLEKSRLLSDRFSAERPKGSFSTLEIQRTEQGDSAMYLCASSPQVRGGYEQYFGPGTRLTVT.

V usage is TRBV20-1 and J usage is TRBJ1-4; TRBD1 matches at 9 bases. The CDR3 contains 16 residues. The V gene's germline CDR1 is DFQATT and CDR2 SNEGSKA (reference sequence). After removal of 3 bases from V and 8 bases from J, the junction contained 13 bases not matched to a gene. The CDR3 protein is CSASGGQGFSREKLFF. The CDR3 region has the DNA TGCAGTGCTAGTGGGGGACAGGGCTTTTCTCGGGAAAAACTGTTTTTT.

The J gene is TRBJ2-6, the V gene TRBV19; no firm D call. Germline assignment: CDR1 LNHDA and CDR2 SQIVND (reference sequence). The CDR3 has 15 amino acids. Trimming shortened V by 7 bases and J by 0 bases, and 10 bases separated the two germline ends. The CDR3 DNA follows: TGTGCCAGTACTCTGACTGTCTCTGGGGCCAACGTCCTGACTTTC. It encodes CASTLTVSGANVLTF.

The CDR3 protein is CASSTGLAGFSEQYF. The CDR3 DNA is TGTGCCAGCAGCACCGGACTAGCGGGGTTCTCCGAGCAGTACTTC. The V gene is TRBV5-4, the J gene TRBJ2-7, with 12 positions matching TRBD2. The CDR3 runs 15 residues. From germline, CDR1 is SGHNT and CDR2 YYREEE (reference sequence). Trimming removed 4 bases from V and 6 bases from J; junction bases left unmatched: 8.

The gene calls are TRBV7-2 and TRBJ2-1; D may be TRBD1 (5 bases). In germline, CDR1 is SGHTA, CDR2 FQGNSA. The CDR3 sequence is 15 residues long. V was cut by 1 base and J by 2 bases, with 9 bases left in between. CDR3 loop: CASSLDRNPYNEQFF. The CDR3 coding sequence is TGTGCCAGCAGCTTAGACAGGAACCCCTACAATGAGCAGTTCTTC.

This clone came up once. The chain is built from TRBV15 and TRBJ1-2, with 7 bases lining up with TRBD1. The CDR3 has 13 amino acids. With 6 bases clipped from V and 8 bases from J, the junction kept 9 bases outside the gene matches. From germline, CDR1 is LNHNV and CDR2 YYDKDF (reference sequence). The CDR3 region is CATRGVGGGGYTF. The CDR3 nucleotides are TGTGCCACCAGGGGGGTAGGGGGCGGCGGCTACACCTTC.

The chain uses TRBV13 and TRBJ2-1; 9 nucleotides agree with TRBD2. There are 12 residues in the CDR3. Looked up from germline, CDR1 is PRHDT and CDR2 is FYEKMQ (reference sequence). The V and J ends lost 4 bases and 10 bases, in that order; junction bases with no gene match: 2. In DNA form, the CDR3 reads TGTGCCAGCAGCTCTCTAGCGGGGGAGCAGTTCTTC. Encoded protein: CASSSLAGEQFF.

The chain carries TRBV5-1 and TRBJ2-5, with TRBD2 as a possible D gene (6 bases). The germline V gene has CDR1 SGHRS and CDR2 YFSETQ. The V and J ends lost 4 bases and 4 bases respectively, with 14 bases between them. CDR3 length equals 14 residues. The CDR3 DNA sequence: TGCGCCAGCAGCCCCACGGGGGTCGGAGAGACCCAGTACTTC. It encodes CASSPTGVGETQYF.

This chain joins TRBV6-5 and TRBJ1-6, with 9 bases aligning to TRBD1. The CDR3 is 14 amino acids. V was pared by 7 bases and J by 9 bases, with 7 bases of the junction left unmatched. Germline V gene sequence: CDR1 MNHEY, CDR2 SVGAGI. This CDR3 is CASTRTGEVSPLHF. The CDR3, as DNA: TGTGCCAGCACCCGGACAGGGGAAGTTTCACCCCTCCACTTT.

The CDR3 DNA sequence: TGCGCCAGCAGCTTGGGTACAGGGGGCACAGATACGCAGTATTTT. Its translation is CASSLGTGGTDTQYF. The chain is built from TRBV5-1 and TRBJ2-3; 7 bases map to TRBD1. Germline lookup yields CDR1 SGHRS and CDR2 YFSETQ. This CDR3 comprises 15 residues. V dropped 0 bases and J dropped 1; count of bases not matched to a gene: 2.

This clone has a single count. The CDR3 nucleotides are TGCAGCGTTGGGACAGGGGACGGAAACACCATATATTTT. Translated: CSVGTGDGNTIYF. V usage is TRBV29-1 and J usage is TRBJ1-3; 9 bases align to TRBD1. With 4 bases clipped from V and 4 bases from J, the junction kept 2 bases outside the gene matches. Germline lookup yields CDR1 SQVTM and CDR2 ANQGSEA. The CDR3 runs 13 residues.

The V gene is TRBV5-1, the J gene TRBJ2-7; 9 bases line up with TRBD1. The germline gives CDR1 SGHRS, CDR2 YFSETQ. CDR3 length equals 15 residues. J lost 6 bases, V lost 3 bases, and 10 bases had no gene match. The CDR3 loop is CASSSPGQGKIEQYF. The DNA of the CDR3 is TGCGCCAGCAGCTCTCCGGGACAGGGAAAGATCGAGCAGTACTTC.

This rearrangement joins TRBV5-5 to TRBJ1-6; TRBD1 might be the D (5 bases). Trimming took off 4 bases at V and 2 bases at J, with 16 bases between the two ends. CDR3 size: 17 residues. From germline, CDR1 is SGHKS and CDR2 YYEKEE (reference sequence). CDR3 bases: TGTGCCAGCAGCCAGGGCGGGGGATCGGCCTATAATTCACCCCTCCACTTT. Translation: CASSQGGGSAYNSPLHF. The entire variable domain, with the rest obtained from reference TRBV5-5 and TRBJ1-6, is as follows: DAGVTQSPTHLIKTRGQQVTLRCSPISGHKSVSWYQQVLGQGPQFIFQYYEKEERGRGNFPDRFSARQFPNYSSELNVNALLLGDSALYLCASSQGGGSAYNSPLHFGNGTRLTVT.

The J gene is TRBJ2-7, the V gene TRBV9; D is unclear. Trimming pared 2 bases from V and 3 bases from J, leaving 9 bases between. The CDR3 loop spans 13 amino acids. The germline CDR1 and CDR2 sequences are SGDLS and YYNGEE. CDR3 bases: TGTGCCAGCAGCGTTACAGTAGACTACGAGCAGTACTTC. Its translation: CASSVTVDYEQYF.

The V call is TRBV3-1 (or the pseudogene TRBV3-2), the J call TRBJ2-7, with 10 bases aligning to TRBD2. The trim removed 3 bases at V and 3 bases at J, leaving 2 bases unmatched. Germline CDR1 LGHDT, CDR2 YNNKEL (reference sequence). The CDR3 is 14 residues long. CDR3 DNA: TGTGCCAGCAGCCAGGGACTAGCGAACTACGAGCAGTACTTC. Protein product: CASSQGLANYEQYF.

V and J are TRBV15 and TRBJ1-2, with TRBD1 identical over 7 bases. J was trimmed by 7 bases and V by 2 bases; bases with no gene match: 7. The germline V gene has CDR1 LNHNV and CDR2 YYDKDF (reference sequence). The CDR3 extends over 14 amino acids. CDR3 in amino acids: CATSRRTGSFGYTF. The CDR3 DNA follows: TGTGCCACCAGCAGAAGGACAGGAAGCTTTGGCTACACCTTC.

The chain uses TRBV15 and TRBJ2-6; 7 bases align to TRBD2. The V gene end was trimmed by 1 base and the J gene end by 13 bases; junction bases not matched to a gene: 22. The CDR3 has 19 amino acids. CDR1 and CDR2 from the germline V gene are LNHNV and YYDKDF (reference sequence). Here the CDR3 reads CATSRAGGIPLWGQGVLTF. In nucleotides, the CDR3 is TGTGCCACCAGCAGAGCGGGAGGCATCCCTCTCTGGGGCCAGGGTGTCCTGACTTTC.

The chain couples TRBV2 to TRBJ1-2, with 8 bases fitting TRBD1. The germline gives CDR1 SNHLY, CDR2 FYNNEI. Germline trimming cut 5 bases from V and 0 bases from J; bases unmatched to any gene: 5. The CDR3 consists of 15 residues. The CDR3 region is CASSPRGLANYGYTF. The CDR3 DNA follows: TGTGCCAGCAGTCCCAGGGGGCTAGCTAACTATGGCTACACCTTC.

The chain recombines TRBV27 with TRBJ1-6; TRBD1 aligns across 7 bases. Losses at the gene ends were 6 bases for V and 7 bases for J; bases not matched to a gene: 9. CDR1 MNHEY and CDR2 SMNVEV come from the germline V gene (reference sequence). There are 15 residues in the CDR3. The CDR3 reads CASSPTWDRNSPLHF. The CDR3 nucleotides read TGTGCCAGCAGCCCCACGTGGGACAGAAATTCACCCCTCCACTTT.